The 17 T cell receptor beta chains below come from one sample, sequenced in a study of response to subunit inactivated influenza vaccine. Each CDR3 protein gets one entry after TCRdb re-called the RT-PCR reads with MiXCR. This sample carries hundreds of thousands of distinct CDR3 sequences, about 11% of them seen once, and the ten largest clones take approximately 10%. These data were also filed under a second study, of T cells expressing NK-cell markers. As reported in that work: A 5'RACE template switching approach incorporating UMIs was used to make TCR beta cDNA.

Sample: PBMCs from blood, taken on the day of vaccination. The receptors here all came from a man in his fifties or sixties who received an inactivated influenza vaccine.

This clonotype has just a few counts. This rearrangement joins TRBV12-3 or TRBV12-4 to TRBJ2-5, with no clear D. The CDR3 extends over 12 amino acids. The ends were cut back, 5 bases at V and 5 bases at J, with 9 bases in the middle. As DNA, the CDR3 is TGTGCCAGCAGTACCGGGCCGGAGACCCAGTACTTC. Its translation is CASSTGPETQYF.

J is TRBJ2-7 and V is TRBV20-1; TRBD1 matches at 8 bases. Germline loops: CDR1 DFQATT, CDR2 SNEGSKA (reference sequence). With V trimmed by 5 bases and J by 4 bases, 4 bases remained unmatched. The CDR3 consists of 12 residues. The DNA for the CDR3 is TGCAGTGCTGCAGGGGGCGGGTACGAGCAGTACTTC. It translates to CSAAGGGYEQYF.

This clonotype showed up many times. This rearrangement joins TRBV29-1 to TRBJ2-7, with D uncertain. V lost 0 bases and J lost 4, with 16 bases in between. Germline V gene sequence: CDR1 SQVTM, CDR2 ANQGSEA. The CDR3 is 15 amino acids. In DNA form, the CDR3 reads TGCAGCGTTGAAGATTTTGTCAAGGGTGGGTACGAGCAGTACTTC. This gives the protein CSVEDFVKGGYEQYF.

There are many counts of this clonotype. J is TRBJ2-1 and V is TRBV6-2 or TRBV6-3; tentative D call: TRBD2 (6 bases). The CDR3 has 18 residues. Trimming removed 2 bases at V and 4 bases at J, with 21 bases between. CDR1 is MNHEY, CDR2 SVGEGT, per germline. The CDR3 DNA follows: TGTGCCAGCAGTTACCTCACGGGTGCGGGGAGGCAATACAATGAGCAGTTCTTC. Protein product: CASSYLTGAGRQYNEQFF.

The CDR3 spells CASSFGTVTYEQYF. Written as DNA, the CDR3 is TGCGCCAGCAGCTTCGGGACGGTCACCTACGAGCAGTACTTC. The genes are TRBV5-1 and TRBJ2-7, with D perhaps matching TRBD1 or TRBD2 (5 bases each). The V end was cut by 2 bases, the J end by 2 bases, with 11 bases between. The CDR3 extends over 14 amino acids. Germline assignment: CDR1 SGHRS and CDR2 YFSETQ. The full variable domain, in which reference TRBV5-1 and TRBJ2-7 provide the parts outside the CDR3, is KAGVTQTPRYLIKTRGQQVTLSCSPISGHRSVSWYQQTPGQGLQFLFEYFSETQRNKGNFPGRFSGRQFSNSRSEMNVSTLELGDSALYLCASSFGTVTYEQYFGPGTRLTVT.

In this sample, this clonotype turned up a few times. The rearrangement links TRBV13 to TRBJ2-7; 7 bases are a match to TRBD1. Germline V CDR1 and CDR2: PRHDT, FYEKMQ (reference sequence). V trimming: 4 bases; J trimming: 2 bases; junction bases outside the gene matches: 5. The CDR3 spans 14 residues. The CDR3 region is CASSSRDSTYEQYF. The CDR3 nucleotides are TGTGCCAGCAGCTCCCGGGACAGTACCTACGAGCAGTACTTC.

This clonotype was found a few times. The chain has TRBV28 and TRBJ1-3; 8 bases agree with TRBD1. The CDR3 sequence is 15 residues long. With 3 bases clipped from V and 5 bases from J, the junction kept 6 bases outside the gene matches. Germline lookup yields CDR1 MDHEN and CDR2 SYDVKM. The CDR3 DNA sequence: TGTGCCAGCAGTTTGATACAGGGGGGTAGAAACACCATATATTTT. Protein sequence: CASSLIQGGRNTIYF.

This clonotype has just a few counts. The V gene is TRBV27, the J gene TRBJ2-1; TRBD2 matches at 14 bases. V lost 6 bases to trimming and J lost 6 bases; unmatched junction nucleotides: 4. This CDR3 is built from 15 residues. The germline V gene has CDR1 MNHEY and CDR2 SMNVEV (reference sequence). The CDR3 reads CASSQGTSGGNEQFF. CDR3 coding DNA: TGTGCCAGCAGCCAAGGGACTAGCGGGGGCAATGAGCAGTTCTTC.

The genes are TRBV7-9 and TRBJ2-2, with D perhaps matching TRBD1 (5 bases). This CDR3 is built from 15 residues. The V gene lost 4 bases and the J gene lost 10 bases, with 19 bases spanning the gap. Germline V gene lookup returns CDR1 SEHNR and CDR2 FQNEAQ (reference sequence). CDR3 sequence reads: CASSSRGLGAEELFF. The CDR3 DNA follows: TGTGCCAGCAGCTCAAGAGGTCTAGGGGCCGAGGAGCTGTTTTTT.

This clonotype was counted only a few times. The CDR3, as DNA: TGTGCCATCAAGCCGGGACCCAACCCCTATGGCTACACCTTC. Its protein is CAIKPGPNPYGYTF. The J gene is TRBJ1-2, the V gene TRBV10-3; a weak D match, TRBD1 (5 bases). V was shortened by 7 bases and J by 4 bases, with 16 bases between the two germline ends. This CDR3 region has 14 residues. From germline, CDR1 is ENHRY and CDR2 SYGVKD.

The V and J genes are TRBV7-9 and TRBJ1-1; 9 bases align to TRBD1. Trimming took 5 bases from V and 3 from J; bases not matched to a gene: 7. The CDR3 covers 15 residues. Looked up from germline, CDR1 is SEHNR and CDR2 is FQNEAQ (reference sequence). CDR3: CASSKPGQGDTEAFF. CDR3 DNA sequence: TGTGCCAGCAGCAAGCCGGGACAGGGAGACACTGAAGCTTTCTTT.

The table lists this clonotype with a few counts. V is TRBV10-3 and J is TRBJ2-7; 9 bases agree with TRBD2. The CDR3 contains 13 residues. V shed 7 bases and J 2 bases; nucleotides not matched to a gene: 3. The germline V gene has CDR1 ENHRY and CDR2 SYGVKD. CDR3 nucleotide sequence: TGTGCCATCAAGCGGGGGGTGACCTACGAGCAGTACTTC. Translating it yields CAIKRGVTYEQYF.

This clonotype was seen only a few times. This chain links TRBV7-9 with TRBJ2-3; tentative D call: TRBD2 (5 bases). CDR3 length equals 15 residues. The V gene's germline CDR1 is SEHNR and CDR2 FQNEAQ (reference sequence). The V and J ends lost 1 base and 3 bases respectively, with 11 bases between them. DNA for the CDR3: TGTGCCAGCAGCTTAGGAGGGATGAGGACAGATACGCAGTATTTT. It specifies CASSLGGMRTDTQYF.

This clonotype was counted a few times. The genes are TRBV12-3 or TRBV12-4 and TRBJ2-2; TRBD2 agrees at 9 bases. The CDR3 runs to 15 residues. V trimming: 8 bases; J trimming: 6 bases; junction bases outside the gene matches: 10. CDR3 sequence reads: CASWLAGSIAGELFF. For the CDR3, the DNA is TGTGCCAGCTGGCTAGCGGGGTCGATAGCCGGGGAGCTGTTTTTT.

The chain links TRBV10-3 to TRBJ2-5, with D unclear. The CDR3 runs to 14 residues. Per the germline V gene, CDR1 is ENHRY and CDR2 is SYGVKD. With 0 bases removed from V and 0 bases from J, the gap between germline ends came to 5 bases. CDR3 in DNA: TGTGCCATCAGTGAGTCGTTGAACCAAGAGACCCAGTACTTC. Its translation: CAISESLNQETQYF.

This clonotype was found a few times. This chain joins TRBV5-6 and TRBJ2-1; 7 nucleotides line up with TRBD2. The V gene end was trimmed by 3 bases and the J gene end by 7 bases; junction bases not matched to a gene: 13. The CDR3 is 16 residues long. Germline assignment: CDR1 SGHDT and CDR2 YYEEEE. In DNA form, the CDR3 reads TGTGCCAGCAGCTCAACCGGGGCGGGAGTGGGGAATGAGCAGTTCTTC. Its translation is CASSSTGAGVGNEQFF.

The chain carries TRBV7-9 and TRBJ2-3, with D possibly matching TRBD1 (5 bases). The CDR3 is made up of 16 amino acids. From germline, CDR1 is SEHNR and CDR2 FQNEAQ (reference sequence). The V end lost 5 bases, the J end lost 1 base, and 16 bases lay between the germline ends. As DNA, the CDR3 is TGTGCCAGCAGCCCCCCATCAGGGTCGCGCACAGATACGCAGTATTTT. As protein: CASSPPSGSRTDTQYF.